This is a list of T cell receptor beta chains from one sample in a study of blood T cell repertoires in COVID-19. Libraries were prepared by immunoSEQ multiplex PCR; TCRdb keeps only in-frame clonotypes and omits some of them. Of around 140,000 clones listed, over 75% were seen once; the top ten hold 1.5% to 2%. Input material: peripheral blood. These TCRs come from a man aged 65 to 85 with acute or convalescent COVID-19. Each CDR3 is given with its conserved first and last residue. A D gene is named only where the DNA matches it firmly. Rows may omit the clone size; those that give it use once, few, many or a size class.

size: .; J: TRBJ2-5; V: TRBV18; D: .; CDR3: CASSPGAGQETQYF; DNA: TGTGCCAGCTCACCAGGGGCCGGTCAGGAGACCCAGTACTTC
size: .; J: TRBJ1-5; V: TRBV3-1/TRBV3-2; D: .; CDR3: CASSQDGGDQPQHF; DNA: TGTGCCAGCAGCCAAGATGGCGGGGATCAGCCCCAGCATTTT
size: .; J: TRBJ1-1; V: TRBV5-4; D: .; CDR3: CASSGGQYTEAFF; DNA: TGTGCCAGCAGCGGTGGACAGTACACTGAAGCTTTCTTT
size: .; J: TRBJ2-1; V: TRBV11-2; D: .; CDR3: CASSSPTLDPYNEQFF; DNA: TGTGCCAGCAGCTCCCCTACTCTAGACCCCTACAATGAGCAGTTCTTC
size: .; J: TRBJ2-3; V: TRBV11-2; D: .; CDR3: CASSSSTPSPRYF; DNA: TGTGCCAGCAGTTCCTCTACCCCATCCCCGCGGTATTTT
size: few; J: TRBJ2-7; V: TRBV28; D: TRBD1; CDR3: CASSTGGAPREQYF; DNA: TGTGCCAGCAGTACAGGGGGCGCCCCTCGGGAGCAGTACTTC
size: .; J: TRBJ2-7; V: TRBV18; D: TRBD1; CDR3: CASSPPGQGAYEQYF; DNA: TGTGCCAGCTCACCCCCGGGACAGGGGGCCTACGAGCAGTACTTC
size: once; J: TRBJ1-2; V: TRBV3-1/TRBV3-2; D: .; CDR3: CASSPSGSGYTF; DNA: TGTGCCAGCAGCCCTTCGGGTAGTGGCTACACCTTC
size: .; J: TRBJ1-5; V: TRBV19; D: TRBD1; CDR3: CASTERDRGLNQPQHF; DNA: TGTGCCAGTACGGAAAGGGACAGGGGGCTGAATCAGCCCCAGCATTTT
size: .; J: TRBJ2-7; V: TRBV30; D: .; CDR3: CAWSRRERKFYEQYF; DNA: TGTGCCTGGAGCCGCCGGGAGCGGAAATTCTACGAGCAGTACTTC
size: .; J: TRBJ2-7; V: TRBV7-8; D: .; CDR3: CASSLAGTTYEQYF; DNA: TGTGCCAGCAGCTTAGCGGGCACCACCTACGAGCAGTACTTC
size: once; J: TRBJ1-1; V: TRBV27; D: TRBD1; CDR3: CASSLNNRGNTEAFF; DNA: TGTGCCAGCAGTTTAAATAACAGGGGGAACACTGAAGCTTTCTTT
size: .; J: TRBJ2-1; V: TRBV18; D: .; CDR3: CASSPPGLPAGEQFF; DNA: TGTGCCAGCTCACCACCGGGACTCCCGGCCGGTGAGCAGTTCTTC
size: .; J: TRBJ2-5; V: TRBV20-1; D: .; CDR3: CSASRAAGQETQYF; DNA: TGCAGTGCTAGTAGGGCCGCGGGTCAGGAGACCCAGTACTTC
size: .; J: TRBJ2-2; V: TRBV5-1; D: TRBD2; CDR3: CASSLAGGRAAGELFF; DNA: TGCGCCAGCAGCTTGGCCGGGGGGAGGGCCGCCGGGGAGCTGTTTTTT
size: .; J: TRBJ2-7; V: TRBV7-2; D: TRBD1; CDR3: CASSLGGQYEQYF; DNA: TGTGCCAGCAGCTTAGGGGGACAGTACGAGCAGTACTTC
size: .; J: TRBJ1-5; V: TRBV10-1; D: .; CDR3: CASSELCRESLSQHF; DNA: TGCGCCAGCAGTGAGTTATGCCGGGAGTCCCTTTCCCAGCATTTT
size: few; J: TRBJ1-3; V: TRBV23-1; D: .; CDR3: CASSEVARDVTGNTIYF; DNA: TGCGCCAGCAGTGAGGTCGCCAGGGATGTAACGGGAAACACCATATATTTT
size: .; J: TRBJ2-6; V: TRBV29-1; D: TRBD1; CDR3: CSVVLRDRGSGANVLTF; DNA: TGCAGCGTCGTCCTCCGGGACAGGGGCTCTGGGGCCAACGTCCTGACTTTC
size: .; J: TRBJ2-2; V: TRBV24-1; D: TRBD2; CDR3: CATSGTGTSAGELFF; DNA: TGTGCCACCAGTGGGACCGGGACTAGCGCCGGGGAGCTGTTTTTT
size: once; J: TRBJ1-6; V: TRBV28; D: TRBD1; CDR3: CASSSRTGPNNSPLHF; DNA: TGTGCCAGCAGTTCCCGGACAGGACCGAATAATTCACCCCTCCACTTT
size: .; J: TRBJ1-5; V: TRBV6-5; D: .; CDR3: CASKGFGQPQHF; DNA: TGTGCCAGCAAGGGGTTTGGGCAGCCCCAGCATTTT
size: few; J: TRBJ1-4; V: TRBV5-4; D: .; CDR3: CASSTLAGNEKLFF; DNA: TGTGCCAGCAGCACGCTGGCAGGGAATGAAAAACTGTTTTTT
size: .; J: TRBJ2-3; V: TRBV3-1/TRBV3-2; D: TRBD2; CDR3: CASSRKGAGASDTQYF; DNA: TGTGCCAGCAGCCGGAAGGGAGCGGGAGCTTCAGATACGCAGTATTTT